This T cell receptor beta chain was identified during a study of glioma-infiltrating T cells after dendritic cell vaccination (dated by TCRdb to 2016 to 2017). As for the study more broadly: The cohort comprised roughly 15 glioblastoma patients from Phase I and II dendritic cell vaccination trials, 9 newly diagnosed and 6 with recurrent disease. Between the early 2000s and the early 2010s, the patients were given dendritic cell vaccination pulsed with autologous tumor lysate. The vaccine was prepared from monocyte-derived dendritic cells that were cultured for more than six days with IL-4 and GM-CSF and then pulsed overnight with autologous tumor lysate. Each patient got three intradermal injections of the dendritic cell vaccine, spaced at biweekly intervals, in the arm below the axilla. Deep sequencing of TCR beta CDR3 regions was used to quantify tumor-infiltrating lymphocyte content and compare tumor and blood repertoires in dendritic cell-vaccinated glioblastoma patients. Survival after dendritic cell vaccination was correlated with TCR sequencing metrics, such as TIL content and the overlap between tumor and blood repertoires.

Per the publication, the time point label means: after dendritic cell vaccination, including at tumor progression/relapse. Selection of patients required sufficient residual fresh-frozen tumor tissue and over two years of available survival data. An isocitrate dehydrogenase mutation was not carried by any of the glioblastoma patients, although molecular status was otherwise variable. PBMC were collected before vaccination, two weeks after the third vaccination, and at tumor progression if tumor progression occurred. The Qiagen DNeasy Blood extraction Kit was used for extraction of genomic DNA. The immunoSEQ assay amplified TCRB CDR3 regions from roughly 2 micrograms of genomic DNA, or from all available DNA when less than that amount was available. The multiplex PCR employed 60 forward primers targeting TCR V beta segments and 13 reverse primers targeting J beta segments. To estimate the number of reads per starting template, synthetic control templates were added to each sample at limiting dilution. Sequencing produced 87 bp reads on the Illumina HiSeq System. The paper's processing steps were these. PCR and sequencing errors were removed by merging closely related sequences with a nearest neighbor algorithm. TCR overlap was defined as the percentage of unique tumor TCR beta sequences that were also present in the same patient's peripheral blood. Not all clones reach the TCRdb copy of this immuneACCESS table, which keeps in-frame sequences only. Checked studies attribute under half of the gap to unresolved V genes and leave the rest unexplained. The DNA gave D and trimming, while V, J and clone size come from that table. The sample data list 80,000 to 100,000 clones, and 65% to 85% of these were observed just once. Together, the top ten hold 5.4% of the sample.

For this clone: Its recognized antigen is unknown. No base quality information exists; no much larger clone differs at one position.

The germline V gene (reference sequence) supplies CDR1 LNHDA and CDR2 SQIVND. The CDR3 sequence holds 13 residues, the cysteine and phenylalanine included. The kept DNA is CDR3 alone, 39 bases in frame from the first base. V lost 2 bases and J lost 7 bases; the stretch between them is 8 bases long. General conclusions and limits of the study: The cohort was small and heterogeneous, few patients had complete blood and tumor sets, and even fewer had initial-recurrent tumor pairs. The TCR overlap response model with three groups was called speculative and said to need prospective validation. TCR clonality showed no direct relationship with survival, which suggests that a diverse polyclonal response may matter. Longer time to progression and overall survival after dendritic cell vaccination were predicted by higher estimated pretreatment TIL content.

Rearrangement joined TRBV19 to TRBJ2-2; TRBD2 is a possible D gene, resting on 6 matching bases. The sequence was obtained from a human donor with glioblastoma. The sequencing used blood, collected after dendritic cell vaccination. The CDR3 loop reads CASSIFGGGELFF. The sequenced DNA is TGTGCCAGTAGTATATTCGGGGGCGGGGAGCTGTTTTTT. With the portions outside the CDR3 filled from the reference TRBV19 and TRBJ2-2 genes, the complete variable region becomes DGGITQSPKYLFRKEGQNVTLSCEQNLNHDAMYWYRQDPGQGLRLIYYSQIVNDFQKGDIAEGYSVSREKKESFPLTVTSAQKNPTAFYLCASSIFGGGELFFGEGSRLTVL.